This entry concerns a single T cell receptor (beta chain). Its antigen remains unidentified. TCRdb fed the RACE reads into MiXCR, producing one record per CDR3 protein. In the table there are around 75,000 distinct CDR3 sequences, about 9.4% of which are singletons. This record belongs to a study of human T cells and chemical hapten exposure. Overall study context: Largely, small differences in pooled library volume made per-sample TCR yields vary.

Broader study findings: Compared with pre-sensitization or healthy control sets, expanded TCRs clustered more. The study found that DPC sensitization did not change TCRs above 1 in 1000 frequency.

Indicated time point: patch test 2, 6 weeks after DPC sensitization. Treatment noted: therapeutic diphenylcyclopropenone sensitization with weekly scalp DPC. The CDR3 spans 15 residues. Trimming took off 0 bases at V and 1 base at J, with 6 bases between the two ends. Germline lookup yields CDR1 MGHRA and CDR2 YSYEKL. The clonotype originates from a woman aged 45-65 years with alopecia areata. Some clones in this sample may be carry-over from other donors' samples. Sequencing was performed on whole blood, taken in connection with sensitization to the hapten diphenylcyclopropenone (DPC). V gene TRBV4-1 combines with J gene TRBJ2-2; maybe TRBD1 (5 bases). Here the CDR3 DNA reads TGCGCCAGCAGCCAAGACAGGGTGAACACCGGGGAGCTGTTTTTT. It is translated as CASSQDRVNTGELFF.